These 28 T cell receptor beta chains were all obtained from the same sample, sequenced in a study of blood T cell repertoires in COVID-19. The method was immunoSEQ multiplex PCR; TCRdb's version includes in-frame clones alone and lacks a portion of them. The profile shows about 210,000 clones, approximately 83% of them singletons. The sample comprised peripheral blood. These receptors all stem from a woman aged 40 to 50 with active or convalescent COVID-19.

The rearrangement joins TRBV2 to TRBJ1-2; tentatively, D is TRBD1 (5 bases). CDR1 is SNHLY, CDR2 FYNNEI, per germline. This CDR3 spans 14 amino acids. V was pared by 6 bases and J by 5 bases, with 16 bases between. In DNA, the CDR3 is TGTGCCAGCAGGGGGAGGGGTCGGGCTTATGGCTACACCTTC. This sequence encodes CASRGRGRAYGYTF.

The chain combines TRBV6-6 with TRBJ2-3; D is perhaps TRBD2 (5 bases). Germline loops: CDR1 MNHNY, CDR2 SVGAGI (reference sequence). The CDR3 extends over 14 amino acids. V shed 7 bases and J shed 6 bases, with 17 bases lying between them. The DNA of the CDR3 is TGTGCCAGCACCAAGGGTGGGGAGAGGGATACGCAGTATTTT. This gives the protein CASTKGGERDTQYF.

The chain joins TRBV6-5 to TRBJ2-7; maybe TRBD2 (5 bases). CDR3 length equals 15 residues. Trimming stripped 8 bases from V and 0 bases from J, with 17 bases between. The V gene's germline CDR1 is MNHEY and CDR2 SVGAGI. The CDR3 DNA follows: TGTGCCAGCCTAGCTTTGACACTGAGCTCCTACGAGCAGTACTTC. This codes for CASLALTLSSYEQYF.

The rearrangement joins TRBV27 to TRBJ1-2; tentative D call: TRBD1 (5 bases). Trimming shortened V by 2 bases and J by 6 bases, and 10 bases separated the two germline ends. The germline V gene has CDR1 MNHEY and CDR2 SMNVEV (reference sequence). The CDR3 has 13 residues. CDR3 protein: CASSLRSGHGYTF. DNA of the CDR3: TGTGCCAGCAGTTTACGCTCAGGGCATGGCTACACCTTC.

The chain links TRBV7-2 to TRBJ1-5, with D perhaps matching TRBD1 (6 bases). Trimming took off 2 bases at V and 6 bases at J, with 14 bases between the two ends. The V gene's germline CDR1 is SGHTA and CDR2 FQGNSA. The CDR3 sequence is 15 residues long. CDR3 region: CASSLRQDTSQPQHF. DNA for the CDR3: TGTGCCAGCAGCTTACGACAGGATACGAGTCAGCCCCAGCATTTT. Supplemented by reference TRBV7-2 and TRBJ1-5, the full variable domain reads GAGVSQSPSNKVTEKGKDVELRCDPISGHTALYWYRQSLGQGLEFLIYFQGNSAPDKSGLPSDRFSAERTGGSVSTLTIQRTQQEDSAVYLCASSLRQDTSQPQHFGDGTRLSIL.

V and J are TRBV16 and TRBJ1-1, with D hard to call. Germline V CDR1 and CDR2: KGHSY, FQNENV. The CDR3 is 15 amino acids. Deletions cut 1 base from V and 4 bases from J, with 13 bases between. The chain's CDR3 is CASSQWVEGPTEAFF. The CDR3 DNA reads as TGTGCCAGCAGCCAATGGGTGGAGGGCCCCACTGAAGCTTTCTTT.

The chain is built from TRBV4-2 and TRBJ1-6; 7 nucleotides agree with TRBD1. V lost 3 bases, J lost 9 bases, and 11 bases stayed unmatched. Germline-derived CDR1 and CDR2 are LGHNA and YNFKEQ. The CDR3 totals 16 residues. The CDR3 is CASSHAQGGQGSPLHF. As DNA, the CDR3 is TGTGCCAGCAGCCACGCCCAGGGGGGCCAAGGTTCACCCCTCCACTTT.

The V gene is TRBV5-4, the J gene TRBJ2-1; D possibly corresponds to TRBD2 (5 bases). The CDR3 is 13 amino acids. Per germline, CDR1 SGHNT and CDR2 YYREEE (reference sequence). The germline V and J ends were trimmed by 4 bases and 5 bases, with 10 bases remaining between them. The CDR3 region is CASSAGVDNEQFF. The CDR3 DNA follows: TGTGCCAGCAGCGCCGGGGTTGACAATGAGCAGTTCTTC.

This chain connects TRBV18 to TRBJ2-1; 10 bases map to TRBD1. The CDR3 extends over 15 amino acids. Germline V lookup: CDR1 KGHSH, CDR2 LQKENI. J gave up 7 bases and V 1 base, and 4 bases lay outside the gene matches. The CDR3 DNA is TGTGCCAGCTCACCACTTGCGGGACAGGGGAATGAGCAGTTCTTC. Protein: CASSPLAGQGNEQFF.

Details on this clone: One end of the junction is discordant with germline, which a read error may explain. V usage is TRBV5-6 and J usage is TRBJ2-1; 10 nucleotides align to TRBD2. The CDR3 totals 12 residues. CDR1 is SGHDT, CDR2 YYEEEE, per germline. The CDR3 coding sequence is TGCGCCAGCAGCCCGACTAGCGGGGAGCAGTTCTTC. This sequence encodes CASSPTSGEQFF.

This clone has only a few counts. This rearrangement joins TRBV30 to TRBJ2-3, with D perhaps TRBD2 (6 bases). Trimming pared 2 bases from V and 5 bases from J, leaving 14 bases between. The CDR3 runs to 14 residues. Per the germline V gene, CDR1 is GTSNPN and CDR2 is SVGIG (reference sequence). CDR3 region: CAWSQGLAGDTQYF. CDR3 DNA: TGTGCCTGGAGTCAGGGACTCGCAGGAGATACGCAGTATTTT.

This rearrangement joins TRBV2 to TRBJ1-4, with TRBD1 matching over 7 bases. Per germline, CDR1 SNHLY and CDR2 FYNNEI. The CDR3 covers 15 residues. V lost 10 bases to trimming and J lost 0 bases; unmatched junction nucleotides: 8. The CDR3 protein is CAKSDRRTTNEKLFF. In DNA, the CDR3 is TGTGCCAAATCGGACAGGAGAACAACTAATGAAAAACTGTTTTTT.

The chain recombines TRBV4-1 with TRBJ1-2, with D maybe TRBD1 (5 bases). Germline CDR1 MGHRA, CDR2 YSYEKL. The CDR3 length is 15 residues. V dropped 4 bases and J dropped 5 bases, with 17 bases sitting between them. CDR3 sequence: CASSLQTTGPYGYTF. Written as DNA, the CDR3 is TGCGCCAGCAGCCTCCAAACTACAGGTCCATATGGCTACACCTTC.

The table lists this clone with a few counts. The CDR3 region is CASSPRREGQAQHF. CDR3 nucleotides: TGTGCCAGCTCCCCGAGGAGGGAGGGCCAGGCCCAGCATTTT. The V call is TRBV5-8, the J call TRBJ1-5; D ambiguous. Between the trimmed V and J ends, which lost 7 bases and 11 bases, there was a span of 22 bases. Germline V lookup: CDR1 SGHTS, CDR2 YDEGEE. The CDR3 has 14 residues.

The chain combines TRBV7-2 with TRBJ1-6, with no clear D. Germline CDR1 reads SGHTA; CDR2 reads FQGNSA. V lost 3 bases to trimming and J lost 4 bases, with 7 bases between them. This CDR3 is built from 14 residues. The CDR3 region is CASSFLQYNSPLHF. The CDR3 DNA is TGTGCCAGCAGCTTTTTACAGTATAATTCACCCCTCCACTTT.

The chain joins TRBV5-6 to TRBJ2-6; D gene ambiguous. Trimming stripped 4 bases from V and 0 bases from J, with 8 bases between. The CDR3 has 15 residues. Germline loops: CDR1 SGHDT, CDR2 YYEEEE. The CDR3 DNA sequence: TGTGCCAGCAGCCCCTACTTCTCTGGGGCCAACGTCCTGACTTTC. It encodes CASSPYFSGANVLTF.

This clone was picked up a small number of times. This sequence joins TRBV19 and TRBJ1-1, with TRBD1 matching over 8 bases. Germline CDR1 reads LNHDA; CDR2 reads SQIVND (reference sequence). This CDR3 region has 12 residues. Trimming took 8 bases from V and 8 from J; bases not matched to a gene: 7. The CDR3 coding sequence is TGTGCCAGTGGAGAACAGGGGGAGGAAGCTTTCTTT. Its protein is CASGEQGEEAFF. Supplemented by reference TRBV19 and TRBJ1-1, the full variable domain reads DGGITQSPKYLFRKEGQNVTLSCEQNLNHDAMYWYRQDPGQGLRLIYYSQIVNDFQKGDIAEGYSVSREKKESFPLTVTSAQKNPTAFYLCASGEQGEEAFFGQGTRLTVV.

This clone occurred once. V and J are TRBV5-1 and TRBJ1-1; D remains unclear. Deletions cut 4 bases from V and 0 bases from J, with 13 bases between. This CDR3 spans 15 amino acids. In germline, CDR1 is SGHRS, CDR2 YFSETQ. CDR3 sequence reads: CASSPRGSMNTEAFF. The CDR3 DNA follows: TGCGCCAGCAGCCCGCGTGGGAGTATGAACACTGAAGCTTTCTTT.

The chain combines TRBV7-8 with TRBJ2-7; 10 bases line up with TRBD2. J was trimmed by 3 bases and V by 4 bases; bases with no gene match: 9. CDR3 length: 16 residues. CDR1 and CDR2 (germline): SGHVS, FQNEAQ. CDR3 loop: CASSSTPSGSFYEQYF. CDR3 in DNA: TGTGCCAGCAGCTCTACCCCTAGCGGGAGCTTCTACGAGCAGTACTTC.

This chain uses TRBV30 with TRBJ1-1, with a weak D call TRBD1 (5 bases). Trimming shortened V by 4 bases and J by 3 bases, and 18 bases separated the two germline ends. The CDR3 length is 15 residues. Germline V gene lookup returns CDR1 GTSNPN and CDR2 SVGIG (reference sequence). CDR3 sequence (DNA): TGTGCCTGGACCCGTCGACAGATCTCTGACACTGAAGCTTTCTTT. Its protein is CAWTRRQISDTEAFF.

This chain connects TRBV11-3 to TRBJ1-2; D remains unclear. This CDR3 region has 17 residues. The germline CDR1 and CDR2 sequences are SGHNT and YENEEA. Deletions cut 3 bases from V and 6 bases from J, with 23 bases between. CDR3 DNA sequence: TGTGCCAGCAGCTTCGGTTTTCGGACGGACGGGAGGGATGGCTACACCTTC. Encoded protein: CASSFGFRTDGRDGYTF. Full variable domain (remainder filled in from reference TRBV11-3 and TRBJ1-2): EAGVVQSPRYKIIEKKQPVAFWCNPISGHNTLYWYLQNLGQGPELLIRYENEEAVDDSQLPKDRFSAERLKGVDSTLKIQPAELGDSAVYLCASSFGFRTDGRDGYTFGSGTRLTVV.

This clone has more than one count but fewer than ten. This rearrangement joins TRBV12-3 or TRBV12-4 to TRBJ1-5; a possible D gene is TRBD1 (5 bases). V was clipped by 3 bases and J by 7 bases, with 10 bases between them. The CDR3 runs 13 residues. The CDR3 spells CASSLNGQQPQHF. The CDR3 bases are TGTGCCAGCAGTTTGAATGGACAACAGCCCCAGCATTTT.

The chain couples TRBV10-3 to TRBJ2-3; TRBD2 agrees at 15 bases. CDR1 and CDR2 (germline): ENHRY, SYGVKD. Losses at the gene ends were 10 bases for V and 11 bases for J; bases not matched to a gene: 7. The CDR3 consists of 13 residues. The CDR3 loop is CATGLAGGPKQYF. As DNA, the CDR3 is TGTGCCACCGGACTAGCGGGAGGGCCAAAGCAGTATTTT.

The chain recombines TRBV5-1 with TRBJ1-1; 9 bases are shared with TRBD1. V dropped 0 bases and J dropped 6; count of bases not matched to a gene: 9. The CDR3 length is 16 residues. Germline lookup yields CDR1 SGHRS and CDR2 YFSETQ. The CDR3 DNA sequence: TGCGCCAGCAGCTTGGGGGGCGGGACAGGGAGCTCTGAAGCTTTCTTT. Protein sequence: CASSLGGGTGSSEAFF.

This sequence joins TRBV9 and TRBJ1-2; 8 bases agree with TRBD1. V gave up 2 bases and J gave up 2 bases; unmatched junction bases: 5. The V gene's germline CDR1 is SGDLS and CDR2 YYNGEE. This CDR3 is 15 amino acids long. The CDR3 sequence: CASSVGQGLNYGYTF. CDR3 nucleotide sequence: TGTGCCAGCAGCGTCGGACAGGGATTGAACTATGGCTACACCTTC.

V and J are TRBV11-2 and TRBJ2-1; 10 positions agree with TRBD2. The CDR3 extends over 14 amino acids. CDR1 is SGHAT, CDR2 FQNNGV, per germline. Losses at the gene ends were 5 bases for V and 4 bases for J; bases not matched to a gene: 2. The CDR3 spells CASSLAGVYNEQFF. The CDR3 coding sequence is TGTGCCAGCAGCCTAGCGGGAGTTTACAATGAGCAGTTCTTC.

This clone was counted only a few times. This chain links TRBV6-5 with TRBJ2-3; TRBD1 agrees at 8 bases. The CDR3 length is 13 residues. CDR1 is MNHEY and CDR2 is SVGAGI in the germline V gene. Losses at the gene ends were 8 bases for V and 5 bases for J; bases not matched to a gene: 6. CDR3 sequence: CASGRQGRDTQYF. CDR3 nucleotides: TGTGCCAGCGGGAGACAGGGGCGAGATACGCAGTATTTT.

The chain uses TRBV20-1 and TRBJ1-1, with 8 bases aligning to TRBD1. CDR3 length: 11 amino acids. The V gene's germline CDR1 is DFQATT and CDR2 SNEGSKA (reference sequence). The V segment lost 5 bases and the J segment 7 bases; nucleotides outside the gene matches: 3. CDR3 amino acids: CSASDRVEAFF. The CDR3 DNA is TGCAGTGCTTCGGACAGGGTTGAAGCTTTCTTT.